This is a list of T cell receptor beta chains from one sample in a study of blood T cell repertoires in COVID-19. TCRdb's table, derived via immunoSEQ multiplex PCR, lists solely in-frame clones and lacks some. The sample records under 150,000 clones, about 86% being singletons. Sequenced input: peripheral blood. Every receptor here comes from a woman aged 60-75 years with acute or convalescent COVID-19. The CDR3 runs from the conserved cysteine through the conserved F or W. D genes are given only for firm matches. Clone sizes are given selectively: once, few, many, or a class where the clone is expanded.

v_gene	abundance	len	j_gene	d_gene	CDR3nt	CDR3aa
TRBV13	once	14	TRBJ1-1	TRBD1	TGTGCCAGCAGCCCCCAGGGGGCCGACACTGAAGCTTTCTTT	CASSPQGADTEAFF
TRBV15	.	12	TRBJ1-2	.	TGTGCCACCAGCAGAGGGACATCCGGCTACACCTTC	CATSRGTSGYTF
TRBV7-9	.	16	TRBJ2-1	.	TGTGCCAGCAGGGGGCTAGCGATGAGCTCCTACAATGAGCAGTTCTTC	CASRGLAMSSYNEQFF
TRBV7-2	.	19	TRBJ2-1	TRBD2	TGTGCCAGCAGCGGAGGGACTAGCGGGAGAGAGAGCTCCTACAATGAGCAGTTCTTC	CASSGGTSGRESSYNEQFF
TRBV2	.	14	TRBJ1-2	.	TGTGCCAGCTCCGGGGCAGGGGACATCGGAGGCTACACCTTC	CASSGAGDIGGYTF
TRBV29-1	.	13	TRBJ2-7	.	TGCAGCGTTGTTCGGACAGCTCCCTACGAGCAGTACTTC	CSVVRTAPYEQYF
TRBV5-1	.	16	TRBJ1-1	TRBD1	TGCGCCAGCAGCTTGGCCCAGGGGGGAGGGAACACTGAAGCTTTCTTT	CASSLAQGGGNTEAFF
TRBV6-4	.	13	TRBJ1-5	.	TGTGCCAGCAGTACGGGAGCCAATCAGCCCCAGCATTTT	CASSTGANQPQHF
TRBV9	.	14	TRBJ2-5	.	TGTGCCAGCAGCGTAGGGACTGCCAGGGAGACCCAGTACTTC	CASSVGTARETQYF
TRBV28	.	15	TRBJ1-1	.	TGTGCCAGCAGTTTATACTCCCCAGGGAACACTGAAGCTTTCTTT	CASSLYSPGNTEAFF
TRBV7-9	.	14	TRBJ1-2	.	TGTGCCAGCAGCTTAGGGATTTCGACTTATGGCTACACCTTC	CASSLGISTYGYTF
TRBV24-1	.	14	TRBJ2-3	.	TGTGCCACCAGTGAGAAGGGCAGGGGAGATACGCAGTATTTT	CATSEKGRGDTQYF
TRBV5-1	.	16	TRBJ1-1	.	TGCGCCAGCAGCTTGGTAGTAGTCCGGGAGGGCACTGAAGCTTTCTTT	CASSLVVVREGTEAFF
TRBV6-6	.	14	TRBJ2-5	.	TGTGCCAGCATGCCCGCGGGTAGCCAAGAGACCCAGTACTTC	CASMPAGSQETQYF
TRBV27	.	14	TRBJ2-2	.	TGTGCCAGCCGCTACCTCCTCGCGGCCGGGGAGCTGTTTTTT	CASRYLLAAGELFF
TRBV4-2	once	15	TRBJ2-7	.	TGTGCCAGCAGCTCTCGACCGGAGGGCGCGTACGAGCAGTACTTC	CASSSRPEGAYEQYF
TRBV6-6	.	14	TRBJ1-1	.	TGTGCCAGCAGTTACAACACAGATACTGGTGTAGCTTTCTTT	CASSYNTDTGVAFF
TRBV10-1	once	16	TRBJ2-7	TRBD1	TGCGCCAGCAGTGAGATCAGGGGGCTACTGAGCTACGAGCAGTACTTC	CASSEIRGLLSYEQYF
TRBV28	.	12	TRBJ1-6	.	TGTGCCAGCAGAAGCGGCAATTCACCCCTCCACTTT	CASRSGNSPLHF
TRBV7-2	.	12	TRBJ2-7	.	TGTGCCAGCAGCCCGTTCGGGGACGAGCAGTACTTC	CASSPFGDEQYF
TRBV19	.	14	TRBJ1-4	TRBD1	TGTGCCAGTAGTCCCGGGACAGGGAACGAAAAACTGTTTTTT	CASSPGTGNEKLFF
TRBV19	.	13	TRBJ1-2	.	TGTGCCAGTAGTACTGCACAGGGTCGCGGCTACACCTTC	CASSTAQGRGYTF
TRBV5-1	.	15	TRBJ2-1	TRBD2	TGCGCCAGCAGCTTGGCGGCTAGCGGTAGGAATGAGCAGTTCTTC	CASSLAASGRNEQFF
TRBV4-1	.	16	TRBJ2-7	TRBD2	TGCGCCAGCAGCCCTACTAGCGGTTTGAGCTCCTACGAGCAGTACTTC	CASSPTSGLSSYEQYF
TRBV5-5	.	15	TRBJ1-3	.	TGTGCCAGCAGCTCCCTGGGCCAGGCTGGAAACACCATATATTTT	CASSSLGQAGNTIYF
TRBV14	.	14	TRBJ2-2	.	TGTGCCAGCAGATACGCGGGATGGACCGGGGAGCTGTTTTTT	CASRYAGWTGELFF
TRBV28	few	15	TRBJ1-1	TRBD1	TGTGCCAGCAGGGGAGACAGGGGTCTGGCCACTGAAGCTTTCTTT	CASRGDRGLATEAFF
TRBV9	.	14	TRBJ2-2	.	TGTGCCAGCAGCGTATCGCAGGGCCCCGGGGAGCTGTTTTTT	CASSVSQGPGELFF
TRBV19	.	16	TRBJ1-2	.	TGTGCCAGTAGTATGAGTGACAGCTCCCCCCTCTATGGCTACACCTTC	CASSMSDSSPLYGYTF